The clone carrying this T cell receptor (beta chain) was counted only a few times. Presence of unique molecular identifiers characterized the TCR beta cDNA libraries. From roughly 1 to 10 million T cells, 400,000 to 500,000 cDNA molecules were obtained. TCRdb re-derived calls from the PCR reads in MiXCR, one entry per CDR3 protein. The table includes under 200,000 distinct CDR3 sequences, around 36% detected once. This specimen belongs to a study of post-analysis software for immune sequencing data. Study as a whole: Relapsing-remitting, secondary progressive and progressive-relapsing courses of multiple sclerosis were included.

This CDR3 region has 14 residues. Trimming cost V 8 bases and J 10 bases; bases outside gene matches: 10. Germline values: CDR1 MNHEY, CDR2 SVGAGI. The sequencing here drew on blood, taken after autologous hematopoietic stem cell transplantation. The sequence was obtained from a girl aged 5-17 years with multiple sclerosis. The chain carries TRBV6-5 and TRBJ2-1; TRBD2 matches 11 bases. The CDR3 DNA reads as TGTGCCAGCGGGGGGACTAGCGGCTTAGGGGAGCAGTTCTTC. As protein: CASGGTSGLGEQFF.